These T cell receptor beta chains were read from a single sample in a study of blood T cells in healthy people across ages. TCRdb ran MiXCR on the 5' RACE reads and lists one entry per CDR3 protein. The sample includes more than 650,000 distinct CDR3 sequences, about 20% of them seen just once. Sequences were obtained from blood. Receptors originate from a man aged 70-80 years in good health. Both conserved end residues are part of each CDR3. Fields, in order: J gene, D gene, clone size, V gene, CDR3 protein, CDR3 DNA. D genes are given only for firm matches. Size values are once, few and many counts, or a class for expanded clones, and some rows have none.

J: TRBJ2-2; D: -; size: -; V: TRBV11-2; CDR3: CASSLDWGTGELFF; DNA: TGTGCCAGCAGCTTAGATTGGGGAACCGGGGAGCTGTTTTTT
J: TRBJ2-1; D: -; size: -; V: TRBV5-6; CDR3: CAGSLLQGSYNEQFF; DNA: TGTGCCGGCAGCTTGTTACAGGGTAGCTACAATGAGCAGTTCTTC
J: TRBJ2-5; D: -; size: -; V: TRBV28; CDR3: CASSFQTQAGGTQYF; DNA: TGTGCCAGCAGTTTTCAGACCCAGGCCGGGGGGACCCAGTACTTC
J: TRBJ2-2; D: -; size: -; V: TRBV5-1; CDR3: CASSLVVGTQIGGELFF; DNA: TGCGCCAGCAGCTTGGTTGTCGGTACCCAAATCGGCGGGGAGCTGTTTTTT
J: TRBJ2-3; D: -; size: many; V: TRBV27; CDR3: CASSLSAGNTQYF; DNA: TGTGCCAGCAGTTTATCAGCTGGAAATACGCAGTATTTT
J: TRBJ1-2; D: -; size: -; V: TRBV29-1; CDR3: CSVELTYYGYTF; DNA: TGCAGCGTTGAACTCACCTACTATGGCTACACCTTC
J: TRBJ2-1; D: -; size: -; V: TRBV11-2; CDR3: CASSLQGAGYEQFF; DNA: TGTGCCAGCAGCTTGCAAGGGGCGGGCTATGAGCAGTTCTTC
J: TRBJ2-1; D: -; size: few; V: TRBV11-3; CDR3: CASSLGLGSYNEQFF; DNA: TGTGCCAGCAGCTTAGGACTCGGCTCCTACAATGAGCAGTTCTTC
J: TRBJ1-1; D: -; size: -; V: TRBV3-1; CDR3: CASSPHGRTEAFF; DNA: TGTGCCAGCAGCCCTCATGGGAGGACTGAAGCTTTCTTT
J: TRBJ1-3; D: -; size: -; V: TRBV6-6; CDR3: CASSYLGGAGNTIYF; DNA: TGTGCCAGCAGTTACTTGGGCGGCGCGGGAAACACCATATATTTT
J: TRBJ2-1; D: -; size: -; V: TRBV15; CDR3: CATSRGFNEQFF; DNA: TGTGCCACCAGCAGAGGTTTCAATGAGCAGTTCTTC
J: TRBJ1-4; D: -; size: few; V: TRBV7-9; CDR3: CASSNVINRELSEKLFF; DNA: TGTGCCAGCAGCAACGTTATCAACAGGGAGTTGAGTGAAAAACTGTTTTTT
J: TRBJ1-1; D: TRBD1; size: -; V: TRBV20-1; CDR3: CSAETGGTEAFF; DNA: TGCAGCGCCGAGACAGGGGGCACTGAAGCTTTCTTT
J: TRBJ2-5; D: -; size: -; V: TRBV12-3/TRBV12-4; CDR3: CATTTASGGWETQYF; DNA: TGTGCCACTACCACTGCGTCGGGGGGCTGGGAGACCCAGTACTTC
J: TRBJ2-4; D: -; size: -; V: TRBV5-1; CDR3: CASSPTGRSKNIQYF; DNA: TGCGCCAGCAGCCCGACAGGGAGGTCCAAAAACATTCAGTACTTC
J: TRBJ1-1; D: -; size: few; V: TRBV21-1; CDR3: CASSKRRVENTEAFF; DNA: TGTGCCAGCAGCAAGAGGAGGGTTGAGAACACTGAAGCTTTCTTT
J: TRBJ1-4; D: -; size: few; V: TRBV20-1; CDR3: CSARPPARGTNEKLFF; DNA: TGCAGTGCTAGACCCCCGGCGCGTGGGACTAATGAAAAACTGTTTTTT
J: TRBJ1-4; D: TRBD1; size: -; V: TRBV27; CDR3: CASSLSNRGRGKLFF; DNA: TGTGCCAGCAGTTTATCGAACAGGGGGCGCGGAAAACTGTTTTTT
J: TRBJ1-6; D: -; size: few; V: TRBV12-3/TRBV12-4; CDR3: CASSLLISYNSPLHF; DNA: TGTGCCAGCAGTTTGTTGATCTCCTATAATTCACCCCTCCACTTT
J: TRBJ1-2; D: -; size: few; V: TRBV14; CDR3: CASSQEKLYGYTF; DNA: TGTGCCAGCAGCCAAGAGAAACTCTATGGCTACACCTTC
J: TRBJ2-3; D: -; size: -; V: TRBV5-6; CDR3: CASSLGGFADTQYF; DNA: TGTGCCAGCAGCTTGGGCGGGTTCGCAGATACGCAGTATTTT
J: TRBJ1-2; D: -; size: few; V: TRBV28; CDR3: CASSSHGGNYGYTF; DNA: TGTGCCAGCAGTTCCCACGGGGGAAACTATGGCTACACCTTC
J: TRBJ2-1; D: -; size: few; V: TRBV5-1; CDR3: CASSLAPGRGSSYNEQFF; DNA: TGCGCCAGCAGCTTGGCCCCCGGTAGGGGAAGCTCCTACAATGAGCAGTTCTTC
J: TRBJ1-5; D: -; size: few; V: TRBV28; CDR3: CASILSDRPNQPQHF; DNA: TGTGCCAGCATCCTCTCGGACAGACCCAATCAGCCCCAGCATTTT
J: TRBJ1-6; D: -; size: few; V: TRBV21-1; CDR3: CASSKWGEESYNSPLHF; DNA: TGTGCCAGCAGCAAATGGGGGGAGGAGTCCTATAATTCACCCCTCCACTTT
J: TRBJ2-5; D: -; size: few; V: TRBV4-1; CDR3: CASSQDQITLQETQYF; DNA: TGCGCCAGCAGCCAAGATCAGATTACCCTACAAGAGACCCAGTACTTC
J: TRBJ2-3; D: -; size: few; V: TRBV7-9; CDR3: CASSPQTTLEPNTQYF; DNA: TGTGCCAGCAGCCCACAGACGACCCTTGAACCTAATACGCAGTATTTT
J: TRBJ2-5; D: -; size: -; V: TRBV11-2; CDR3: CASSLSNSLVTQYF; DNA: TGTGCCAGCAGCTTATCGAACTCCCTGGTGACCCAGTACTTC
J: TRBJ1-2; D: -; size: -; V: TRBV12-3/TRBV12-4; CDR3: CASSSWGFDYGYTF; DNA: TGTGCCAGCAGTTCATGGGGTTTTGACTATGGCTACACCTTC
J: TRBJ1-5; D: -; size: -; V: TRBV12-3/TRBV12-4; CDR3: CASLLEPQHF; DNA: TGTGCCAGCTTACTGGAGCCCCAGCATTTT
J: TRBJ1-5; D: TRBD1; size: -; V: TRBV15; CDR3: CATSRADRDNQPQHF; DNA: TGTGCCACCAGCAGAGCGGACAGGGATAATCAGCCCCAGCATTTT
J: TRBJ1-5; D: -; size: many; V: TRBV12-3/TRBV12-4; CDR3: CASSSLVRGFSGTSRVTQPQHF; DNA: TGTGCCAGCAGCAGTTTAGTTCGGGGATTTTCGGGGACATCGCGAGTTACGCAGCCCCAGCATTTT
J: TRBJ2-3; D: -; size: -; V: TRBV20-1; CDR3: CSVGNLYQGGFIDTQYF; DNA: TGCAGTGTTGGGAACCTCTACCAGGGGGGGTTCATAGATACGCAGTATTTT
J: TRBJ1-4; D: -; size: few; V: TRBV29-1; CDR3: CSVGGPTNEKLFF; DNA: TGCAGCGTTGGGGGGCCAACTAATGAAAAACTGTTTTTT
J: TRBJ2-1; D: TRBD2; size: -; V: TRBV7-9; CDR3: CASSKSGEPYNEQFF; DNA: TGTGCCAGCAGCAAAAGCGGGGAACCTTACAATGAGCAGTTCTTC
J: TRBJ2-3; D: -; size: few; V: TRBV7-9; CDR3: CASSTTGEGMVTQYF; DNA: TGTGCCAGCAGCACCACAGGGGAGGGAATGGTGACGCAGTATTTT
J: TRBJ1-1; D: TRBD1; size: few; V: TRBV7-9; CDR3: CASSPGTDLNTEAFF; DNA: TGTGCCAGCAGCCCCGGGACAGACTTGAACACTGAAGCTTTCTTT